Sequencing of this TCR beta chain was carried out in a study of T cell clonality in common variable immunodeficiency. This clone was counted many times. Read coverage stops 3 residues before the CDR3 terminus; the germline J gene supplies the remainder. The V gene end was trimmed by 3 bases and the J gene end by 5 bases; junction bases not matched to a gene: 11. Germline V gives CDR1 SGHRS, CDR2 YFSETQ. This CDR3 region has 16 residues. The data were produced by immunoSEQ multiplex PCR, yet TCRdb's version contains in-frame clones alone and is incomplete. Singletons are absent from the sample, which has about 37,000 clones.

The sequenced sample was peripheral blood mononuclear cells. The genes are TRBV5-1 and TRBJ2-1, with 7 bases that match TRBD2. The clonotype originates from a person aged 18-69 years in good health. Incomplete CDR3 DNA: TGCGCCAGCAGCTCATATCCTGCGGGAGCCAACAATGAG. Translation: CASSSYPAGANNE. The whole CDR3 reads CASSSYPAGANNEQFF.